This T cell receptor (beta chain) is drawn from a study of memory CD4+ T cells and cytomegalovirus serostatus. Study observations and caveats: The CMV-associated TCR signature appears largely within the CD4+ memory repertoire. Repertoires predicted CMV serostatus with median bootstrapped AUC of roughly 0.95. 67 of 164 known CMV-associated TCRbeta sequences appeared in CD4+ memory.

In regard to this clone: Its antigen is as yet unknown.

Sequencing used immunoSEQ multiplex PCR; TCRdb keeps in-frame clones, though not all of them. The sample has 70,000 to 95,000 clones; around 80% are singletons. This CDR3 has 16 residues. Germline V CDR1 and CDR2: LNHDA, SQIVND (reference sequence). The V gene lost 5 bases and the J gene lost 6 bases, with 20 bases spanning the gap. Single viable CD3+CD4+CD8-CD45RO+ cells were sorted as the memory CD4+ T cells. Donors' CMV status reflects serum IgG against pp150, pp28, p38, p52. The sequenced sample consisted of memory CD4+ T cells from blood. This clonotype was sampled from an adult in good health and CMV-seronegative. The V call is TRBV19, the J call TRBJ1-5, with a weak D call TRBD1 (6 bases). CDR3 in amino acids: CASSVLPGAHGQPQHF. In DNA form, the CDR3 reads TGTGCCAGTAGTGTCCTCCCGGGGGCGCATGGTCAGCCCCAGCATTTT.